The next 25 T cell receptor beta chains were all read from a single sample in a study of beta chain features in type 1 diabetes listed by TCRdb under 2018. The receptor library was made with the immunoSEQ multiplex PCR assay. The entire isolated RNA was reverse transcribed using the High Capacity cDNA Reverse Transcription Kit, and thus expressed TCRB transcripts were sequenced. This is the immuneACCESS table as TCRdb keeps it, with only in-frame sequences that have V and J called. A part of the clones is gone; compared with another copy, unresolved V genes explain less than half, and the rest is unexplained. The sample profile shows about 340,000 clones; less than 10% of them were found once. The leading ten clones occupy less than 0.5% of the sample. Sequencing was done on a sample of central memory CD4+ T cells from blood. All receptors come from a woman under 30 in good health.

This clone showed up just a few times. This CDR3 is also generated by other DNA sequences in the sample. The rearrangement links TRBV9 to TRBJ1-1; D call uncertain. The CDR3 is made up of 13 amino acids. V lost 3 bases, J lost 8 bases, and 14 bases lay in between. Germline loops: CDR1 SGDLS, CDR2 YYNGEE. The CDR3 DNA is TGTGCCAGCAGCGCCCGACCGGATTACGAAGCTTTCTTT. Protein sequence: CASSARPDYEAFF.

This clone was picked up a small number of times. The chain joins TRBV28 to TRBJ2-1; D perhaps matches TRBD2 (7 bases). CDR3 size: 16 residues. CDR1 is MDHEN and CDR2 is SYDVKM in the germline V gene. Trimming stripped 4 bases from V and 3 bases from J, with 16 bases between. In DNA, the CDR3 is TGTGCCAGCAGTTCACCCCTAGGGGGGGGCTACAATGAGCAGTTCTTC. Translation gives CASSSPLGGGYNEQFF. The complete variable domain, with remaining parts taken from reference TRBV28 and TRBJ2-1, reads DVKVTQSSRYLVKRTGEKVFLECVQDMDHENMFWYRQDPGLGLRLIYFSYDVKMKEKGDIPEGYSVSREKKERFSLILESASTNQTSMYLCASSSPLGGGYNEQFFGPGTRLTVL.

The gene calls are TRBV19 and TRBJ2-7, with a tentative D call TRBD1 (6 bases). The CDR3 loop spans 11 amino acids. CDR1 is LNHDA and CDR2 is SQIVND in the germline V gene (reference sequence). The V end was cut by 7 bases, the J end by 5 bases, with 9 bases between. CDR3 sequence: CASTNRDEQYF. The CDR3 nucleotides are TGTGCCAGTACCAACAGGGACGAGCAGTACTTC.

This chain joins TRBV7-2 and TRBJ2-1; 16 bases map to TRBD2. There are 17 residues in the CDR3. The V and J ends lost 0 bases and 4 bases, in that order; junction bases with no gene match: 0. From germline, CDR1 is SGHTA and CDR2 FQGNSA. This CDR3 is CASSLAGLAGGYNEQFF. The CDR3 DNA sequence: TGTGCCAGCAGCTTAGCGGGACTAGCGGGAGGGTACAATGAGCAGTTCTTC.

V and J are TRBV5-8 and TRBJ1-5, with unresolved D. Germline CDR1 is SGHTS and CDR2 is YDEGEE. This CDR3 region has 11 residues. Trimming left V 0 bases short and J 8 bases short, with 3 bases between. DNA of the CDR3: TGTGCCAGCAGCTTGGAGGAGCCCCAGCATTTT. Residues: CASSLEEPQHF.

There are many counts of this clone. The chain links TRBV28 to TRBJ2-7; D uncertain. This CDR3 contains 14 residues. Germline V gives CDR1 MDHEN, CDR2 SYDVKM. V gave up 5 bases and J gave up 7 bases, with 18 bases separating them. The CDR3 region has the DNA TGTGCCAGCAGTCCGCCCGGTATATACGCAGAGCAGTACTTC. It encodes CASSPPGIYAEQYF.

This clone occurred a few times. This chain uses TRBV15 with TRBJ1-1; possible D gene TRBD1, 5 bases. CDR1 is LNHNV and CDR2 is YYDKDF in the germline V gene (reference sequence). The CDR3 runs 13 residues. V was cut by 4 bases and J by 5 bases, with 11 bases left in between. The CDR3 loop is CATSTPRVTEAFF. The CDR3 DNA follows: TGTGCCACCAGCACCCCCAGGGTAACTGAAGCTTTCTTT. Looking up the rest from reference TRBV15 and TRBJ1-1 gives the full variable domain: DAMVIQNPRYQVTQFGKPVTLSCSQTLNHNVMYWYQQKSSQAPKLLFHYYDKDFNNEADTPDNFQSRRPNTSFCFLDIRSPGLGDTAMYLCATSTPRVTEAFFGQGTRLTVV.

The CDR3 spells CASSFDGGYGYTF. The CDR3 bases are TGTGCCAGCAGCTTCGACGGCGGGTATGGCTACACCTTC. J is TRBJ1-2 and V is TRBV7-8; unclear D gene. This CDR3 spans 13 amino acids. Germline V lookup: CDR1 SGHVS, CDR2 FQNEAQ. Trimming stripped 3 bases from V and 5 bases from J, with 10 bases between.

This clone was seen once. The V and J genes are TRBV5-6 and TRBJ1-3; a weak D match, TRBD1 (5 bases). This CDR3 region has 14 residues. V was trimmed by 1 base and J by 7 bases, leaving 12 bases between them. Germline V gives CDR1 SGHDT, CDR2 YYEEEE. In DNA, the CDR3 is TGTGCCAGCAGCTTGAGTCCTCGGGGGAACACCATATATTTT. Protein sequence: CASSLSPRGNTIYF.

For the CDR3, the DNA is TGCGCCAGCAGCCAAGATGGGAGGGTAGTGTCTCAGTATTTT. As protein: CASSQDGRVVSQYF. The V call is TRBV4-1, the J call TRBJ2-3; 7 bases fit TRBD2. This CDR3 is 14 amino acids long. CDR1 MGHRA and CDR2 YSYEKL come from the germline V gene. After removal of 0 bases from V and 12 bases from J, the junction contained 9 bases not matched to a gene.

This clone was picked up many times. The chain carries TRBV11-2 and TRBJ2-1; TRBD2 matches 7 bases. The CDR3 contains 15 residues. Germline lookup yields CDR1 SGHAT and CDR2 FQNNGV. V shed 5 bases and J 10 bases; nucleotides not matched to a gene: 14. CDR3 sequence: CASSPRSGGRGEQFF. CDR3 sequence (DNA): TGTGCCAGCAGCCCCCGCAGTGGCGGGAGAGGGGAGCAGTTCTTC. Full variable domain (rest looked up from reference TRBV11-2 and TRBJ2-1): EAGVAQSPRYKIIEKRQSVAFWCNPISGHATLYWYQQILGQGPKLLIQFQNNGVVDDSQLPKDRFSAERLKGVDSTLKIQPAKLEDSAVYLCASSPRSGGRGEQFFGPGTRLTVL.

This clone turned up a few times. The chain is built from TRBV7-9 and TRBJ2-1; D possibly uses TRBD1 or TRBD2 (6 bases each). V was cut by 1 base and J by 8 bases, with 18 bases left in between. The length of the CDR3 is 16 residues. Germline V lookup: CDR1 SEHNR, CDR2 FQNEAQ (reference sequence). This chain's CDR3 is CASSLVLWSGEDEQFF. CDR3 coding DNA: TGTGCCAGCAGCTTAGTTTTATGGTCAGGGGAGGATGAGCAGTTCTTC.

This clone appeared a few times. CDR3 DNA: TGTGCCAGCAGTGTTCTTTTGAAAGATACGCAGTATTTT. Protein product: CASSVLLKDTQYF. The chain employs TRBV6-5 and TRBJ2-3, with no clear D. The ends were cut back, 5 bases at V and 5 bases at J, with 11 bases in the middle. Germline assignment: CDR1 MNHEY and CDR2 SVGAGI. This CDR3 comprises 13 residues.

This clone was counted only a few times. The chain links TRBV11-1 to TRBJ2-5; weak D call: TRBD1 (5 bases). This CDR3 has 13 amino acids. Trimming cost V 5 bases and J 7 bases, with 14 bases left between them. CDR1 is SGHAT, CDR2 FQDESV, per germline (reference sequence). The CDR3 loop reads CASSRLGGATQYF. CDR3 nucleotides: TGTGCCAGCAGCAGACTCGGTGGGGCGACCCAGTACTTC. Drawing the rest from reference TRBV11-1 and TRBJ2-5, the complete variable domain is EAEVAQSPRYKITEKSQAVAFWCDPISGHATLYWYRQILGQGPELLVQFQDESVVDDSQLPKDRFSAERLKGVDSTLKIQPAELGDSAMYLCASSRLGGATQYFGPGTRLLVL.

As for this clone: A read error may produce the germline difference seen at one junction end. Here the CDR3 reads CASSQLQGAGDTQYF. As DNA, the CDR3 is TGCGCCAGCAGCCAATTACAGGGGGCAGGAGATACGCAGTATTTT. The chain joins TRBV9 to TRBJ2-3, with 9 bases that match TRBD1. CDR1 is SGDLS, CDR2 YYNGEE, per germline. The CDR3 extends over 15 amino acids.

V usage is TRBV2 and J usage is TRBJ2-7; the match to TRBD2 covers 8 bases. The germline CDR1 and CDR2 sequences are SNHLY and FYNNEI. CDR3 length equals 14 residues. The V and J ends lost 6 bases and 0 bases, in that order; junction bases with no gene match: 4. The CDR3, as DNA: TGTGCCAGCAGCCCCGGGAGGGCCTCCTACGAGCAGTACTTC. Protein product: CASSPGRASYEQYF.

This clone turned up a few times. The chain employs TRBV5-1 and TRBJ2-5; perhaps D is TRBD1 or TRBD2 (7 bases each). Per germline, CDR1 SGHRS and CDR2 YFSETQ. There are 15 residues in the CDR3. The V end was cut by 4 bases, the J end by 5 bases, with 18 bases between. The CDR3 nucleotides read TGCGCCAGCAGCCCCTCGACAGGGAGGGGGGAGACCCAGTACTTC. Its translation: CASSPSTGRGETQYF.

J is TRBJ1-2 and V is TRBV28; 8 positions match TRBD1. Germline V lookup: CDR1 MDHEN, CDR2 SYDVKM. The CDR3 sequence is 18 residues long. V shed 2 bases and J 4 bases; nucleotides not matched to a gene: 15. CDR3 sequence: CASSLGFPGTGSGYGYTF. CDR3 bases: TGTGCCAGCAGTTTAGGTTTCCCCGGGACAGGTAGCGGCTATGGCTACACCTTC.

This chain uses TRBV14 with TRBJ2-7; perhaps D is TRBD1 or TRBD2 (5 bases each). The CDR3 length is 17 residues. Germline V gene lookup returns CDR1 SGHDN and CDR2 FVKESK. Trimming shortened V by 1 base and J by 5 bases, and 21 bases separated the two germline ends. The CDR3 region is CASSQGGSEYKRDEQYF. The DNA of the CDR3 is TGTGCCAGCAGCCAAGGGGGGTCGGAGTATAAAAGGGACGAGCAGTACTTC.

V gene TRBV7-3 combines with J gene TRBJ2-1, with 14 bases identical to TRBD2. There are 15 residues in the CDR3. Trimming at V came to 2 bases and at J to 8 bases, leaving 2 bases not matched to a gene. CDR1 is SGHTA, CDR2 FQGTGA, per germline. The CDR3 DNA is TGTGCCAGCAGCTTAGGGACTAGCGGGAGCTATGAGCAGTTCTTC. The encoded protein is CASSLGTSGSYEQFF.

This clone was seen a handful of times. The chain carries TRBV7-3 and TRBJ1-1; D remains ambiguous. The CDR3 is 13 amino acids. The V end lost 6 bases, the J end lost 1 base, and 9 bases lay between the germline ends. Germline CDR1 SGHTA, CDR2 FQGTGA. CDR3 nucleotide sequence: TGTGCCAGCAGTAAGTGGGAGAACACTGAAGCTTTCTTT. Protein: CASSKWENTEAFF.

The chain links TRBV4-1 to TRBJ2-3; 7 nucleotides line up with TRBD1. This CDR3 has 15 amino acids. Trimming cost V 4 bases and J 0 bases; bases outside gene matches: 4. Germline V gives CDR1 MGHRA, CDR2 YSYEKL. The chain's CDR3 is CASSLGQASTDTQYF. In nucleotides, the CDR3 is TGCGCCAGCAGCCTTGGACAGGCTAGCACAGATACGCAGTATTTT.

J is TRBJ2-6 and V is TRBV29-1; 7 nucleotides align to TRBD2. The germline V gene has CDR1 SQVTM and CDR2 ANQGSEA. V trimming: 5 bases; J trimming: 2 bases; junction bases outside the gene matches: 12. The length of the CDR3 is 17 residues. CDR3 sequence reads: CSVQRRREGTGANVLTF. CDR3 coding DNA: TGCAGCGTTCAACGAAGAAGGGAGGGGACTGGGGCCAACGTCCTGACTTTC.

The chain recombines TRBV2 with TRBJ1-3; TRBD1 matches at 9 bases. The CDR3 is made up of 16 amino acids. Germline lookup yields CDR1 SNHLY and CDR2 FYNNEI. V trimming: 8 bases; J trimming: 4 bases; junction bases outside the gene matches: 12. The CDR3 here is CASRRNGGTGGNTIYF. The DNA of the CDR3 is TGTGCCAGCCGCCGAAATGGCGGGACAGGGGGAAACACCATATATTTT.

Ten or more counts support this clone. In the same sample, other DNA sequences code for this CDR3. The chain joins TRBV5-1 to TRBJ2-3, with unresolved D. Trimming removed 0 bases from V and 1 base from J, with 6 bases in between. CDR1 and CDR2 (germline): SGHRS, YFSETQ. The CDR3 is 14 residues long. The CDR3 nucleotides are TGCGCCAGCAGCTTGGAGGGCGGCACAGATACGCAGTATTTT. Its translation: CASSLEGGTDTQYF.